This record concerns one T cell receptor beta chain sequence. This sample is drawn from a study of blood T cell repertoires in COVID-19. TCRdb's table, derived via immunoSEQ multiplex PCR, lists solely in-frame clones and lacks some. The data hold about 480,000 clones, with approximately 89% observed a single time. In germline, CDR1 is MDHEN, CDR2 SYDVKM. Trimming removed 4 bases at V and 8 bases at J, with 17 bases between. CDR3 length: 15 residues. Sequencing was performed on peripheral blood. The source of this sequence is a man aged 18 to 29 with COVID-19, enrolled during active disease. V and J are TRBV28 and TRBJ1-4; D might be TRBD1 (6 bases). The CDR3 protein is CASSSIGTRREKLFF. The CDR3 region has the DNA TGTGCCAGCAGTTCAATCGGGACAAGGCGCGAAAAACTGTTTTTT.